This T cell receptor (beta chain) is from a study of cytomegalovirus exposure and HLA in healthy donors. The PCR used 60 Vbeta and 13 Jbeta primers. The method was immunoSEQ multiplex PCR; TCRdb's version includes in-frame clones alone and lacks a portion of them. The sample holds approximately 100,000 clones; roughly 76% are singletons and the top ten take 10% to 15%. With regard to this clone: Its antigen is still unknown.

Regarding the study as a whole: An Asian-associated ancestry cluster reportedly showed fewer N-insertions than the approximately 700-donor mean in a later analysis.

The sample taken for sequencing was PBMCs. The sequence was collected from a woman aged 35 to 49 in good health and CMV-seropositive.

The CDR3 bases are TGCGCCAGCAGGGAGGGATCGGATACGCAGTATTTT. Encoded protein: CASREGSDTQYF. The rearrangement uses TRBV5-1 and TRBJ2-3; possibly TRBD2 for D (6 bases). The V end lost 5 bases, the J end lost 6 bases, and 10 bases lay between the germline ends. Germline CDR1 and CDR2: SGHRS and YFSETQ. The length of the CDR3 is 12 residues. The variable domain in full, completed from reference TRBV5-1 and TRBJ2-3, reads KAGVTQTPRYLIKTRGQQVTLSCSPISGHRSVSWYQQTPGQGLQFLFEYFSETQRNKGNFPGRFSGRQFSNSRSEMNVSTLELGDSALYLCASREGSDTQYFGPGTRLTVL.